The sequence of this T cell receptor (beta chain) was determined in a study of cytomegalovirus exposure and HLA in healthy donors. Findings and limits, study-wide: A few chains tied to CMV proved CMV antigen-specific in vitro. Accurate HLA-A and HLA-B prediction from TCR beta sequences was reported for most subjects. In a later analysis, DRB1 alleles had the most associated TCRs; HLA-C alleles the fewest. A missense DCLRE1C variant was associated with V- and J-gene trimming of TCR beta chains in a later analysis, and an independent cohort replicated the association.

PCR involved 60 Vbeta and 13 Jbeta primers. The assay was immunoSEQ multiplex PCR, and TCRdb's table has in-frame clones only and misses some. This sample carries approximately 30,000 clones, with about 2.1% going to the ten biggest clones. As regards this clone: Antigen unknown.

The V gene lost 3 bases and the J gene lost 5 bases, with 11 bases spanning the gap. CDR3 size: 14 residues. Germline loops: CDR1 MNHNS, CDR2 SASEGT. Input material: PBMCs. The TCR originated in a woman in her forties in good health and CMV-seropositive. The V and J genes are TRBV6-1 and TRBJ1-5; D gene ambiguous. The CDR3: CASSDAPRDQPQHF. Here the CDR3 DNA reads TGTGCCAGCAGTGACGCCCCCCGGGATCAGCCCCAGCATTTT.